The 2 T cell receptor beta chains in this list originate from one sample, sequenced in a study of T-cell reconstitution after alpha-beta-depleted transplantation in children. Unique molecular identifiers tagged the TCRbeta library. TCRdb reprocessed the PCR reads via MiXCR and lists one record per CDR3 protein. The sample includes about 610,000 distinct CDR3 sequences, 10% seen only once; the top ten take less than 5%. The sample was PBMCs from the stem cell graft donor, taken from the stem cell graft. These receptors originate from a human donor who donated a stem cell graft to a child with acute myeloid leukemia.

This clonotype turned up a few times. The gene calls are TRBV20-1 and TRBJ1-3; D is undetermined. This CDR3 spans 14 amino acids. The V gene lost 6 bases and the J gene lost 0 bases, with 12 bases spanning the gap. The germline CDR1 and CDR2 sequences are DFQATT and SNEGSKA (reference sequence). DNA of the CDR3: TGCAGTGCCCGACGGTTACTCTCTGGAAACACCATATATTTT. The encoded protein is CSARRLLSGNTIYF.

This clonotype was picked up a small number of times. V gene TRBV20-1 combines with J gene TRBJ2-2; D ambiguous. The CDR3 extends over 15 amino acids. Germline-derived CDR1 and CDR2 are DFQATT and SNEGSKA (reference sequence). V was cut by 0 bases and J by 0 bases, with 8 bases left in between. CDR3 sequence: CSAREGGANTGELFF. CDR3 in DNA: TGCAGTGCTAGAGAAGGCGGCGCGAACACCGGGGAGCTGTTTTTT.